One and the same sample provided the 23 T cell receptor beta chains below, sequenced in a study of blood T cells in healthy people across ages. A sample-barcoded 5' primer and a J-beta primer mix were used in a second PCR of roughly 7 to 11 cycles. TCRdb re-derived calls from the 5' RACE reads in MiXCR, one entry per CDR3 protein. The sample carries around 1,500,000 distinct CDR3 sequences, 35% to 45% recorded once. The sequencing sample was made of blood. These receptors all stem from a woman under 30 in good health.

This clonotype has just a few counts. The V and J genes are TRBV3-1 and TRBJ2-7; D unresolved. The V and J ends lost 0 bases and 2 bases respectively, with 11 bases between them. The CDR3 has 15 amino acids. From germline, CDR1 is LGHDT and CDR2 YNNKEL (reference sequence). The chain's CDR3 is CASSQDSRATYEQYF. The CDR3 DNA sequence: TGTGCCAGCAGCCAAGATTCACGAGCAACCTACGAGCAGTACTTC.

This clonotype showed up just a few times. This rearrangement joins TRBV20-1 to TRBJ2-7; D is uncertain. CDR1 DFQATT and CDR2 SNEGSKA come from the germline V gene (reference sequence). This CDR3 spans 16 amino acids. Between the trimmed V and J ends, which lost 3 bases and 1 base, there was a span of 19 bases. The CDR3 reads CSARSEKYGYSYEQYF. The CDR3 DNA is TGCAGTGCTAGGTCAGAGAAGTACGGTTATTCCTACGAGCAGTACTTC.

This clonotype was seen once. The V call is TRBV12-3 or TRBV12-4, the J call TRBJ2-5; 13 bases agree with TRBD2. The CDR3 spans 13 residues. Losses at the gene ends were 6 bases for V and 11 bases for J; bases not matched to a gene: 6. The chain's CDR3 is CASRRLAGGEQYF. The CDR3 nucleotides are TGTGCCAGCAGGCGACTAGCGGGGGGTGAGCAGTACTTC.

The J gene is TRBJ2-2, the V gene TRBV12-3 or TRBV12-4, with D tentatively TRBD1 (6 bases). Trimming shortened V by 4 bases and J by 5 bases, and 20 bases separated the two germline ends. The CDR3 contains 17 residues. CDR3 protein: CASSYLSGDARTGELFF. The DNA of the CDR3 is TGTGCCAGCAGTTATCTCTCAGGGGATGCGCGGACCGGGGAGCTGTTTTTT.

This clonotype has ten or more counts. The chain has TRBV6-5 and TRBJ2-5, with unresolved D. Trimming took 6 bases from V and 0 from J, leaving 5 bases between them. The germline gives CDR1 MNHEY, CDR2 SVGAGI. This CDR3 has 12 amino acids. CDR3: CASSRYQETQYF. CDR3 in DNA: TGTGCCAGCAGCCGGTACCAAGAGACCCAGTACTTC.

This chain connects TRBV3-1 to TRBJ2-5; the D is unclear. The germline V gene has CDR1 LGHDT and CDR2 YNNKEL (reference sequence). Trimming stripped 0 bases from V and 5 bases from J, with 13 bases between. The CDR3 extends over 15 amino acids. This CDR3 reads CASSQEEVGRETQYF. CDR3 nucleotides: TGTGCCAGCAGCCAAGAAGAAGTAGGCCGGGAGACCCAGTACTTC.

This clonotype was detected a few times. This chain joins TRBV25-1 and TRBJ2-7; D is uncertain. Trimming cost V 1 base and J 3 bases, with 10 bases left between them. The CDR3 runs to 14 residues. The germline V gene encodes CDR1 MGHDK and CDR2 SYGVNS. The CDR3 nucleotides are TGTGCCAGCAGTGAATTCGGTAAGGGCTACGAGCAGTACTTC. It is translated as CASSEFGKGYEQYF.

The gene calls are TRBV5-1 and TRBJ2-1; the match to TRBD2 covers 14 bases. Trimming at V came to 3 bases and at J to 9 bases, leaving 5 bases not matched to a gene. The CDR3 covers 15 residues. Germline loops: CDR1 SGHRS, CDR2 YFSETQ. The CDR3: CASSSTSGGAAEQFF. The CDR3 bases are TGCGCCAGCAGCTCGACTAGCGGGGGGGCGGCTGAGCAGTTCTTC.

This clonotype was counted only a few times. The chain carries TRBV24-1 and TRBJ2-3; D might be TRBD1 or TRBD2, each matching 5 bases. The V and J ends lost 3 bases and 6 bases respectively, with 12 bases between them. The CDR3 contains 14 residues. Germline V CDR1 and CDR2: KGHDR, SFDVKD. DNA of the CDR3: TGTGCCACCAGTGATGGGGGTCGTGTGGATACGCAGTATTTT. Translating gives CATSDGGRVDTQYF.

As DNA, the CDR3 is TGTGCCAGCAGTTGGGGGGCTCGCCCTGCGACCCAGTACTTC. It yields the protein CASSWGARPATQYF. This chain links TRBV27 with TRBJ2-5, with D perhaps given as TRBD1 or TRBD2 (6 bases each). Deletions cut 4 bases from V and 7 bases from J, with 16 bases between. Germline CDR1 MNHEY, CDR2 SMNVEV (reference sequence). There are 14 residues in the CDR3.

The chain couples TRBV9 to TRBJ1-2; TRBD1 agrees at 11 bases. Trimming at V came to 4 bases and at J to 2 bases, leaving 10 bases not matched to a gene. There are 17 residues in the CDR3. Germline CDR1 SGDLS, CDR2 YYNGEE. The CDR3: CASSQGGTGGINYGYTF. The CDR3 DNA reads TGTGCCAGCAGCCAGGGGGGGACAGGGGGGATCAACTATGGCTACACCTTC. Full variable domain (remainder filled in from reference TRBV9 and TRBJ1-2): DSGVTQTPKHLITATGQRVTLRCSPRSGDLSVYWYQQSLDQGLQFLIQYYNGEERAKGNILERFSAQQFPDLHSELNLSSLELGDSALYFCASSQGGTGGINYGYTFGSGTRLTVV.

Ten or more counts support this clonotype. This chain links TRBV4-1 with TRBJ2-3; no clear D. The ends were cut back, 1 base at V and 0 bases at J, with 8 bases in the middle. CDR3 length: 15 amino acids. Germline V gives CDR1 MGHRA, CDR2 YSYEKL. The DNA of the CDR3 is TGCGCCAGCAGCCAAGGGCTTTCGAGCACAGATACGCAGTATTTT. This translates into CASSQGLSSTDTQYF.

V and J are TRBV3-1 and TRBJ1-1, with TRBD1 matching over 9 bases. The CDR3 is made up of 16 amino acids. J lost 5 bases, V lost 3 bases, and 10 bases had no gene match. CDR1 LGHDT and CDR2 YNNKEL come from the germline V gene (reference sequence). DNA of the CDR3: TGTGCCAGCAGCCAGGCGGACAGGGGCCGAGGGACTGAAGCTTTCTTT. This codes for CASSQADRGRGTEAFF.

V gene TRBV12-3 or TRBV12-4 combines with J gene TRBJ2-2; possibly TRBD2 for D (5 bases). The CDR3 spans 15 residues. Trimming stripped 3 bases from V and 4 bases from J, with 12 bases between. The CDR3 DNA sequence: TGTGCCAGCAGTTTTCGGCCTAGCACCACCGGGGAGCTGTTTTTT. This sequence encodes CASSFRPSTTGELFF.

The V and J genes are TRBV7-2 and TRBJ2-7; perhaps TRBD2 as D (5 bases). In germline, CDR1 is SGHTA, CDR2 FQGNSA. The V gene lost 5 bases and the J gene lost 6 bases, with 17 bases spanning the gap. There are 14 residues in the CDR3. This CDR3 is CASSPPTPAGEQYF. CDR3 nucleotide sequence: TGTGCCAGCAGCCCCCCGACCCCTGCGGGCGAGCAGTACTTC.

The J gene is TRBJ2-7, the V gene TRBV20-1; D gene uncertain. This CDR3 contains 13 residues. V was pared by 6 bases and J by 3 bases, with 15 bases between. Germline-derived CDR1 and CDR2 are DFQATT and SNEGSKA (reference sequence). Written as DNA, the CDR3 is TGCAGTGCCATCAGTGCCCCGATCTACGAGCAGTACTTC. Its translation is CSAISAPIYEQYF.

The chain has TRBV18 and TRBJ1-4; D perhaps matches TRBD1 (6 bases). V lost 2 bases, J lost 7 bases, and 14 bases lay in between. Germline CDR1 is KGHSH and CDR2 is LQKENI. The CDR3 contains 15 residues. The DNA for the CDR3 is TGTGCCAGCTCACCAGAGACGGGGGGGCGTGAAAAACTGTTTTTT. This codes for CASSPETGGREKLFF.

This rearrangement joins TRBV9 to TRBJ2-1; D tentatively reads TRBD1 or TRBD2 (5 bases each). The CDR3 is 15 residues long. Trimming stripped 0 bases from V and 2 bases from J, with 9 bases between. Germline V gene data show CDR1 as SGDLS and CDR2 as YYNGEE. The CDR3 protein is CASSVVVGAYNEQFF. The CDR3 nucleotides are TGTGCCAGCAGCGTAGTGGTGGGGGCCTACAATGAGCAGTTCTTC.

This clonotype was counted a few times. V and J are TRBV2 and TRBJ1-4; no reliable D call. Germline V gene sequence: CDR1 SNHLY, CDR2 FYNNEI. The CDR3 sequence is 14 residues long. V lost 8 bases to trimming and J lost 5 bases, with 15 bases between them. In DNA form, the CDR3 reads TGTGCCAGCGGGAAGGCCGGAGGCAATGAAAAACTGTTTTTT. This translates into CASGKAGGNEKLFF.

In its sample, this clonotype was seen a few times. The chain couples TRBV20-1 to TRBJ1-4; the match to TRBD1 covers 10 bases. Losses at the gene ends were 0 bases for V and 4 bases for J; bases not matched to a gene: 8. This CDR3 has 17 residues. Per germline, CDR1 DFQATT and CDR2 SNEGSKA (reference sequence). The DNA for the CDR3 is TGCAGTGCTAGAGATAATGGCCGGGACAGGGGTAATGAAAAACTGTTTTTT. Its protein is CSARDNGRDRGNEKLFF.

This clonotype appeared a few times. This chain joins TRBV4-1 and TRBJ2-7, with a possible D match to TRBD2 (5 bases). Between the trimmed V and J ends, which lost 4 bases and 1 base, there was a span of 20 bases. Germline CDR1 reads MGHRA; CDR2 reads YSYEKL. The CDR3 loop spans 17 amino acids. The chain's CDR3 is CASSPKGRTTVSYEQYF. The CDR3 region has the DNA TGCGCCAGCAGCCCCAAAGGGAGAACGACTGTATCCTACGAGCAGTACTTC.

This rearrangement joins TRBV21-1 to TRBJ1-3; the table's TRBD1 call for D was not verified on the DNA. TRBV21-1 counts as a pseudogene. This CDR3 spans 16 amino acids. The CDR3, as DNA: TGTGCCAGCAGCGACACGACAGGACACTCTGGAAACACCATATATTTT. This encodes CASSDTTGHSGNTIYF.

The CDR3 sequence is CASSEMGRDGYTF. The CDR3 bases are TGTGCCAGCAGTGAGATGGGGAGGGATGGCTACACCTTC. This chain uses TRBV25-1 with TRBJ1-2; D ambiguous. V was trimmed by 3 bases and J by 6 bases, leaving 11 bases between them. There are 13 residues in the CDR3. CDR1 MGHDK and CDR2 SYGVNS come from the germline V gene.